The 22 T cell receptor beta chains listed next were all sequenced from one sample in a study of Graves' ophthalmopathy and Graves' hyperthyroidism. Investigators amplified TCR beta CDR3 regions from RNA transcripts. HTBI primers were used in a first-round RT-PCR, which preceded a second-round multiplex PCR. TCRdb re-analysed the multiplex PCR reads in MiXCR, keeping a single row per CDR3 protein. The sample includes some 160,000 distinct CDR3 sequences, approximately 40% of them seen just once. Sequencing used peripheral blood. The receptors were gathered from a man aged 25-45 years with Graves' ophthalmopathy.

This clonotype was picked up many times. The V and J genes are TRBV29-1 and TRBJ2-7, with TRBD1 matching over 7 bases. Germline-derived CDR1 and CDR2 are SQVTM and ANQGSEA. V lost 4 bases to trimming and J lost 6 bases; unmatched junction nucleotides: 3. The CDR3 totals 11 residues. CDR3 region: CSVATGVEQYF. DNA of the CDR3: TGCAGCGTTGCTACAGGGGTCGAGCAGTACTTC.

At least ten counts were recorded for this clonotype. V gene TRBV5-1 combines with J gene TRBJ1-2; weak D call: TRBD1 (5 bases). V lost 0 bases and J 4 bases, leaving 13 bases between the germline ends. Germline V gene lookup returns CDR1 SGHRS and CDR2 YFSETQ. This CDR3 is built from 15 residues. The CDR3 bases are TGCGCCAGCAGCTTGGTGTCAGGGTGGTTCTATGGCTACACCTTC. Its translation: CASSLVSGWFYGYTF.

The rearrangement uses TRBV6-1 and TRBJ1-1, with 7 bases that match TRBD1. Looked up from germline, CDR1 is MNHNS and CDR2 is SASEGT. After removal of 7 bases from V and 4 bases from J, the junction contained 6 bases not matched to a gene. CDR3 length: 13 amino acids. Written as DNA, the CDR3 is TGTGCCAGCACCCCAGGGGGAGCCACTGAAGCTTTCTTT. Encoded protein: CASTPGGATEAFF.

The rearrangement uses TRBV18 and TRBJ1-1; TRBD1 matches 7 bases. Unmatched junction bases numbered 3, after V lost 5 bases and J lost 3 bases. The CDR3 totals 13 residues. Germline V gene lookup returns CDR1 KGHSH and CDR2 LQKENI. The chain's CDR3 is CASSTTGDTEAFF. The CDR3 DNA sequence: TGTGCCAGCTCAACTACAGGGGACACTGAAGCTTTCTTT. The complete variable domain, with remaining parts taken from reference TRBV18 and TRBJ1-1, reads NAGVMQNPRHLVRRRGQEARLRCSPMKGHSHVYWYRQLPEEGLKFMVYLQKENIIDESGMPKERFSAEFPKEGPSILRIQQVVRGDSAAYFCASSTTGDTEAFFGQGTRLTVV.

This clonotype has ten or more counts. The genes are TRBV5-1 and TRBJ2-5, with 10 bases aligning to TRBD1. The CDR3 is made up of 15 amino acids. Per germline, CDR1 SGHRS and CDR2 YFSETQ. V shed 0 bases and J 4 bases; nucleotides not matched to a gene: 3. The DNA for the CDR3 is TGCGCCAGCAGCTTGGGCGACAGGGGGCGAGAGACCCAGTACTTC. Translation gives CASSLGDRGRETQYF.

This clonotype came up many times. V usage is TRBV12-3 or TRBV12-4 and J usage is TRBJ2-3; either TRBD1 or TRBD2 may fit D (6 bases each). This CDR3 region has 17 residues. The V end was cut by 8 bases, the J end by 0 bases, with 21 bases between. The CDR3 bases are TGTGCCAGCGCCCCATCTAGGGGGGAGAAAAGCACAGATACGCAGTATTTT. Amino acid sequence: CASAPSRGEKSTDTQYF.

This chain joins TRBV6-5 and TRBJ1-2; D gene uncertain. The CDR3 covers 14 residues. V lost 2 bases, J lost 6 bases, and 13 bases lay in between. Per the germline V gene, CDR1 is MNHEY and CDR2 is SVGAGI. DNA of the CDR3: TGTGCCAGCAGTTACCAAAAAGGGCATCATGGCTACACCTTC. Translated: CASSYQKGHHGYTF.

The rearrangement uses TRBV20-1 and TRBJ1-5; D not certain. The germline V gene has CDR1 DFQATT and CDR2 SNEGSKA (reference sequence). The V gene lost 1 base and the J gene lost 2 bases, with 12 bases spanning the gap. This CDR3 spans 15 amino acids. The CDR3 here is CSARVGGEGNQPQHF. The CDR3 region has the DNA TGCAGTGCTAGAGTTGGCGGAGAGGGCAATCAGCCCCAGCATTTT.

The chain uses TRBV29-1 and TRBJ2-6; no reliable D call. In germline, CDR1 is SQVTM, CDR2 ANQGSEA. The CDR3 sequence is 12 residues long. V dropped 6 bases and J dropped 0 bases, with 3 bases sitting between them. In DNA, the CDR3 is TGCAGCGTGAGCTCTGGGGCCAACGTCCTGACTTTC. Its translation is CSVSSGANVLTF.

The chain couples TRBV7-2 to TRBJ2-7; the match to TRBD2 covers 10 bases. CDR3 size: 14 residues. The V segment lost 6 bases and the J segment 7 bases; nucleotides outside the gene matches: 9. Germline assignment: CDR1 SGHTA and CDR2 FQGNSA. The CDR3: CASRKLAGIGEQYF. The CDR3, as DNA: TGTGCCAGCAGAAAACTAGCGGGAATCGGGGAGCAGTACTTC. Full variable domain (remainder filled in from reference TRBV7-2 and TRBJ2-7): GAGVSQSPSNKVTEKGKDVELRCDPISGHTALYWYRQSLGQGLEFLIYFQGNSAPDKSGLPSDRFSAERTGGSVSTLTIQRTQQEDSAVYLCASRKLAGIGEQYFGPGTRLTVT.

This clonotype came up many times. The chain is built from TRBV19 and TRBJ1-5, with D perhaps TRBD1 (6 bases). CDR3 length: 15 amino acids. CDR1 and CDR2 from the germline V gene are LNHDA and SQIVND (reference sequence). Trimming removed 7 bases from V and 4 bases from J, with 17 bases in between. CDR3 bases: TGTGCCAGTACCAGGGGTGGGGAGCGGAATCAGCCCCAGCATTTT. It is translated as CASTRGGERNQPQHF.

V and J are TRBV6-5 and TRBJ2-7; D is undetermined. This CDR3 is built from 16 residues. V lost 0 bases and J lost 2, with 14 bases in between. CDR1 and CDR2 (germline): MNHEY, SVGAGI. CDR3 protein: CASSYSFPPSTYEQYF. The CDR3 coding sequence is TGTGCCAGCAGTTACTCTTTTCCACCCTCGACCTACGAGCAGTACTTC.

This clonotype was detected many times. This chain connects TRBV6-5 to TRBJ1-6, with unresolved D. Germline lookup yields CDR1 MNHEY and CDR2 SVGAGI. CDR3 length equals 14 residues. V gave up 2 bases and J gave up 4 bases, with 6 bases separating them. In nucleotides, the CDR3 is TGTGCCAGCAGTTACGAACTTTATAATTCACCCCTCCACTTT. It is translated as CASSYELYNSPLHF.

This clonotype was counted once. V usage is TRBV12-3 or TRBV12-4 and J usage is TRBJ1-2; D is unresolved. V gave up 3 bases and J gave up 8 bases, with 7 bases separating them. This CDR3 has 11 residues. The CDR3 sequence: CASSFREGYTF. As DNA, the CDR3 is TGTGCCAGCAGTTTTCGCGAGGGCTACACCTTC.

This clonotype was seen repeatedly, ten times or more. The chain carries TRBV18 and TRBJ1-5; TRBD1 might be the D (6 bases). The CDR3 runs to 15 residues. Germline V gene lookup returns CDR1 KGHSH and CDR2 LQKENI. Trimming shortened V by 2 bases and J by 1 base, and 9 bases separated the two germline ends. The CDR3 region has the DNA TGTGCCAGCTCACCAGGGGACATAAGCAATCAGCCCCAGCATTTT. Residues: CASSPGDISNQPQHF.

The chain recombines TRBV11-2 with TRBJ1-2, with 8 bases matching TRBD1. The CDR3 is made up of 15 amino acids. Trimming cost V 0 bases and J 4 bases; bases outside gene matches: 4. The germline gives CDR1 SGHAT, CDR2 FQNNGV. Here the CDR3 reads CASSLERQGSYGYTF. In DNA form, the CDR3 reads TGTGCCAGCAGCTTAGAGAGACAGGGGAGCTATGGCTACACCTTC.

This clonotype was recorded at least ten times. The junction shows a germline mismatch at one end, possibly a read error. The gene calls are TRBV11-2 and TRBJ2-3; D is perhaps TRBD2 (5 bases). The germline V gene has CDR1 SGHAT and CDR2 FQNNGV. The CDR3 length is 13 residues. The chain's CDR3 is CASSSTLASRWNF. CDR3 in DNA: TGTGCCAGCAGCTCGACCTTAGCGTCTAGGTGGAATTTT. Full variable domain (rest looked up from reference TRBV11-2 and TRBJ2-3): EAGVAQSPRYKIIEKRQSVAFWCNPISGHATLYWYQQILGQGPKLLIQFQNNGVVDDSQLPKDRFSAERLKGVDSTLKIQPAKLEDSAVYLCASSSTLASRWNFGPGTRLTVL.

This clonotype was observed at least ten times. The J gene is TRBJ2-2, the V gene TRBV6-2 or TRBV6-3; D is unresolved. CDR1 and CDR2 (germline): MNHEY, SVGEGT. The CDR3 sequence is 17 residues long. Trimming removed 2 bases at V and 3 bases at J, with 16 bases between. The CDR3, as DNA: TGTGCCAGCAGTTACGAGCTAAAAAACTCGTACACCGGGGAGCTGTTTTTT. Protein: CASSYELKNSYTGELFF.

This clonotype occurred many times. The DNA for the CDR3 is TGTGCCAGTAGTATTGTTGAAGGTGGCAATCAGCCCCAGCATTTT. This gives the protein CASSIVEGGNQPQHF. The gene calls are TRBV19 and TRBJ1-5; no firm D call. V lost 3 bases to trimming and J lost 2 bases, with 11 bases between them. From germline, CDR1 is LNHDA and CDR2 SQIVND (reference sequence). This CDR3 spans 15 amino acids.

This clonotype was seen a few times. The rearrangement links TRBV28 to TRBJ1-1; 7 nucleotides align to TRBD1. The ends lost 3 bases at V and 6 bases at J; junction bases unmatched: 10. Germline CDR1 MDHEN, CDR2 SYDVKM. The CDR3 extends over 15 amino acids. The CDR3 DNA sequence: TGTGCCAGCAGTTTGTCCGACAGGGTGGCGGCTGAAGCTTTCTTT. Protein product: CASSLSDRVAAEAFF.

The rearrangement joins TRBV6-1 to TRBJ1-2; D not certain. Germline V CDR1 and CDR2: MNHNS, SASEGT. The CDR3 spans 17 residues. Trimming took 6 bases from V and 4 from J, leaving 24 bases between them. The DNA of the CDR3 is TGTGCCAGCAGCCGTGAGGTAGCCAGTACCGTATCCTATGGCTACACCTTC. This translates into CASSREVASTVSYGYTF.

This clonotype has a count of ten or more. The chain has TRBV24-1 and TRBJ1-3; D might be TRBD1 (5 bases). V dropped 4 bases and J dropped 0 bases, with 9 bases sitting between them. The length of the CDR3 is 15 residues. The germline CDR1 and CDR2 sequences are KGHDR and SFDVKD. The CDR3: CATSEGVGSGNTIYF. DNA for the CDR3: TGTGCCACCAGTGAGGGGGTCGGCTCTGGAAACACCATATATTTT.